The 9 T cell receptor beta chains given below trace back to one sample, sequenced in a study of radiotherapy plus CTLA-4 blockade in lung cancer. Using immunoSEQ multiplex PCR, the repertoire was profiled, and TCRdb retains in-frame clones only, with some absent. The sample lists approximately 80,000 clones; about four fifths were seen once. Sequenced here: peripheral blood, sampled from a patient treated with radiotherapy plus ipilimumab. The receptors were sampled from a human donor with non-small cell lung cancer who had stable disease on radiotherapy plus ipilimumab.

DNA of the CDR3: TGTGCCAGCAGCCCAGGGCACGAGCAGTACTTC. Its protein product is CASSPGHEQYF. The rearrangement joins TRBV6-1 to TRBJ2-7; D is possibly TRBD1 (5 bases). Germline loops: CDR1 MNHNS, CDR2 SASEGT. This CDR3 is built from 11 residues. Trimming cost V 6 bases and J 5 bases, with 8 bases left between them.

The chain couples TRBV5-8 to TRBJ1-2; 7 positions agree with TRBD1. V gave up 3 bases and J gave up 5 bases; unmatched junction bases: 7. The CDR3 spans 14 residues. The V gene's germline CDR1 is SGHTS and CDR2 YDEGEE. CDR3 nucleotides: TGTGCCAGCAGCTCGACAGGGAGGAGGTATGGCTACACCTTC. It yields the protein CASSSTGRRYGYTF.

This chain connects TRBV9 to TRBJ2-7; D remains unclear. V lost 5 bases to trimming and J lost 7 bases, with 16 bases between them. Germline values: CDR1 SGDLS, CDR2 YYNGEE. This CDR3 contains 13 residues. CDR3 residues: CASRNSLHWEQYF. The CDR3 DNA sequence: TGTGCCAGCAGGAACTCCCTGCATTGGGAGCAGTACTTC.

The V and J genes are TRBV6-5 and TRBJ2-5; tentatively, D is TRBD1 or TRBD2 (5 bases each). The germline V and J ends were trimmed by 0 bases and 5 bases, with 16 bases remaining between them. Per the germline V gene, CDR1 is MNHEY and CDR2 is SVGAGI. The CDR3 has 16 amino acids. CDR3 bases: TGTGCCAGCAGTTACTCTTTTGGGGGAGCGAGGGAGACCCAGTACTTC. This encodes CASSYSFGGARETQYF.

The rearrangement joins TRBV9 to TRBJ2-7; D possibly corresponds to TRBD2 (7 bases). Trimming removed 3 bases at V and 3 bases at J, with 13 bases between. This CDR3 has 14 residues. CDR1 and CDR2 from the germline V gene are SGDLS and YYNGEE. The CDR3 nucleotides are TGTGCCAGCAGCGAGGGGGGGTTGTTCTACGAGCAGTACTTC. Residues: CASSEGGLFYEQYF.

This clone was seen once. Other DNA sequences from this sample encode an identical CDR3 as well. This chain links TRBV2 with TRBJ2-3; TRBD2 matches at 9 bases. Germline V gene sequence: CDR1 SNHLY, CDR2 FYNNEI. CDR3 length equals 18 residues. V gave up 2 bases and J gave up 1 base; unmatched junction bases: 10. CDR3 nucleotide sequence: TGTGCCAGCAGTGAACTGGGCGGGGGGGGCGCTGGCACAGATACGCAGTATTTT. It translates to CASSELGGGGAGTDTQYF.

This clone was observed once. The rearrangement links TRBV28 to TRBJ2-1; tentatively, D is TRBD2 (5 bases). The CDR3 has 12 residues. Germline CDR1 is MDHEN and CDR2 is SYDVKM. V shed 2 bases and J shed 7 bases, with 6 bases lying between them. CDR3 nucleotides: TGTGCCAGCAGTTTAGGCGGGAATGAGCAGTTCTTC. Its translation: CASSLGGNEQFF.

The chain links TRBV4-1 to TRBJ2-3; 8 positions agree with TRBD2. Trimming cost V 0 bases and J 5 bases; bases outside gene matches: 4. This CDR3 contains 15 residues. Germline CDR1 reads MGHRA; CDR2 reads YSYEKL. The CDR3 sequence is CASSQETGGGDTQYF. The CDR3 DNA is TGCGCCAGCAGCCAAGAGACCGGGGGGGGAGATACGCAGTATTTT.

The chain is built from TRBV11-2 and TRBJ2-3; the D gene is possibly TRBD1 (6 bases). CDR3 length: 15 amino acids. V lost 0 bases and J 4 bases, leaving 11 bases between the germline ends. Germline values: CDR1 SGHAT, CDR2 FQNNGV. In DNA form, the CDR3 reads TGTGCCAGCAGCTTAGACGCAGGGGACCCAGATACGCAGTATTTT. It encodes CASSLDAGDPDTQYF. The whole variable domain, filled in from reference TRBV11-2 and TRBJ2-3, reads EAGVAQSPRYKIIEKRQSVAFWCNPISGHATLYWYQQILGQGPKLLIQFQNNGVVDDSQLPKDRFSAERLKGVDSTLKIQPAKLEDSAVYLCASSLDAGDPDTQYFGPGTRLTVL.